One sample yielded the 2 T cell receptor beta chains listed below, sequenced in a study of early T cells in non-severe SARS-CoV-2 infection. TCRdb itself ran the 5' RACE reads through MiXCR, one entry per CDR3 protein. Of 52,000 or so distinct CDR3 sequences listed, around an eighth are singletons. Sequencing was done on a sample of whole blood. These receptors were taken from an adult who was a healthcare worker with PCR-confirmed SARS-CoV-2 infection or an uninfected control (not recorded which).

This clonotype turned up a few times. The chain employs TRBV5-4 and TRBJ2-5; D may be TRBD1 or TRBD2 (5 bases each). V was pared by 4 bases and J by 5 bases, with 12 bases between. Looked up from germline, CDR1 is SGHNT and CDR2 is YYREEE (reference sequence). This CDR3 spans 13 amino acids. The CDR3 DNA reads as TGTGCCAGCAGCGGGGGACCAGGGGAGACCCAGTACTTC. Protein sequence: CASSGGPGETQYF.

This clonotype was detected ten times or more. V is TRBV7-9 and J is TRBJ2-3; D might be TRBD1 (6 bases). Trimming left V 5 bases short and J 2 bases short, with 20 bases between. CDR3 length: 17 residues. Per germline, CDR1 SEHNR and CDR2 FQNEAQ (reference sequence). CDR3 coding DNA: TGTGCCAGCAGCCCCCCCGTACAGGGTTGGTTCACAGATACGCAGTATTTT. This sequence encodes CASSPPVQGWFTDTQYF.